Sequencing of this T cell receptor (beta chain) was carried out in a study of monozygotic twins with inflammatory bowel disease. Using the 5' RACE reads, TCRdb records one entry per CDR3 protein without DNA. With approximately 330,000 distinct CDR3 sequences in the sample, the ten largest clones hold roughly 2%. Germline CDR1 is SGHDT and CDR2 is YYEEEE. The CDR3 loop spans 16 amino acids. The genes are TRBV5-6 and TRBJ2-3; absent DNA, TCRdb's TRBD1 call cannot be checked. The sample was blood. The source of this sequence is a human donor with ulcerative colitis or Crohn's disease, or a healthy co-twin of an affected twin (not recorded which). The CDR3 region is CASSRTGTALTDTQYF.